A single sample is the source of the 11 T cell receptor gamma chains below, sequenced in a study of intestinal T cells in coeliac disease. For each case, the template was genomic DNA from ten roughly 4.7-µm formalin-fixed paraffin-embedded scrolls. Using approximately 0.2 ug of biopsy DNA, TRG was amplified with LymphoTrack primers. TCRdb reapplied CATT to the multiplex PCR reads. The table has approximately 950 gamma-chain clones, 40% to 60% seen once. Input material: a duodenal biopsy. The receptor source for this set is a human donor with celiac disease.

This clone was seen more than once but under ten times. The chain has TRGV8 and TRGJ1 or TRGJ2. The ends lost 5 bases at V and 3 bases at J; junction bases unmatched: 4. The V gene's germline CDR1 is VENAVY and CDR2 YDSYNSRV. This CDR3 spans 12 amino acids. This CDR3 is CATWGCYYKKLF. CDR3 bases: TGTGCCACCTGGGGATGTTATTATAAGAAACTCTTT.

This clone is termed large. The rearrangement uses TRGV5 and TRGJ1 or TRGJ2. The ends lost 0 bases at V and 5 bases at J; junction bases unmatched: 4. The CDR3 runs to 13 residues. CDR1 and CDR2 from the germline V gene are VINAFY and YDVSNSKD. The CDR3 region is CATWDRWDYKKLF. The CDR3 coding sequence is TGTGCCACCTGGGACAGGTGGGATTATAAGAAACTCTTT.

This clone has a single count. The gene calls are TRGV10 and TRGJP2. TRGV10 falls under the ORF class, with uncertain function. This CDR3 region has 11 residues. The CDR3 region is CARGSHWIKTF. CDR3 sequence (DNA): TGTGCGCGTGGGAGTCATTGGATCAAGACGTTT.

This clone turned up a few times. TCRdb lists a protein that is different at residue 7 from the translated DNA; the protein given here uses the DNA translation. The same CDR3 can be traced to other DNA sequences in this sample. This chain connects TRGV2 to TRGJP2. CDR3 length: 14 residues. The germline gives CDR1 EGSNGY, CDR2 YDSYNSKV. Trimming removed 0 bases from V and 7 bases from J; junction bases left unmatched: 5. CDR3 protein: CATWDGQNDWIKTF. CDR3 nucleotides: TGTGCCACCTGGGACGGGCAAAATGATTGGATCAAGACGTTT.

This chain uses TRGV10 with TRGJ1 or TRGJ2. TRGV10 is recorded as an ORF, its role being uncertain. V was clipped by 8 bases and J by 7 bases; unmatched bases: 3. This CDR3 spans 10 amino acids. CDR3 amino acids: CAAWDYKKLF. The CDR3 DNA sequence: TGTGCTGCGTGGGACTATAAGAAACTCTTT.

The chain combines TRGV8 with TRGJP2. Germline loops: CDR1 VENAVY, CDR2 YDSYNSRV. The CDR3 is made up of 13 amino acids. Trimming cost V 3 bases and J 5 bases; bases outside gene matches: 3. The CDR3 loop reads CATWDGSDWIKTF. In DNA form, the CDR3 reads TGTGCCACCTGGGATGGGAGTGATTGGATCAAGACGTTT.

Within the sample, this clone is large. The gene calls are TRGV4 and TRGJP1. Germline-derived CDR1 and CDR2 are EGSTGY and YDSYTSSV. Trimming took 2 bases from V and 5 from J; bases not matched to a gene: 5. The CDR3 contains 14 residues. The CDR3 bases are TGTGCCACCTGGGATGCTCCTACTGGTTGGTTCAAGATATTT. It encodes CATWDAPTGWFKIF.

In its sample, this clone was seen a few times. TCRdb's protein for this DNA is that of a much larger clone and differs from the translation at residue 3, likely a read error; the protein shown is the DNA translation. This chain uses TRGV3 with TRGJ1 or TRGJ2. The CDR3 has 14 residues. Germline lookup yields CDR1 VTNTFY and CDR2 YDVSTARD (reference sequence). DNA for the CDR3: TGTGCCGCCTGGGACAGGCGGAATTATTATAAGAAACTCTTT. Protein sequence: CAAWDRRNYYKKLF.

The chain couples TRGV2 to TRGJ1 or TRGJ2. J gave up 16 bases and V 1 base, and 10 bases lay outside the gene matches. Germline V lookup: CDR1 EGSNGY, CDR2 YDSYNSKV. CDR3 length: 11 residues. CDR3 sequence: CATWDGLRNLF. CDR3 nucleotides: TGTGCCACCTGGGACGGCTTAAGAAATCTCTTT.

About this clone itself: The protein held in TCRdb is that of a much larger clone and does not match this DNA's translation at residue 7, likely because of a read error; the protein shown is translated from the DNA. The genes are TRGV8 and TRGJP2. V gave up 5 bases and J gave up 6 bases; unmatched junction bases: 18. The germline V gene encodes CDR1 VENAVY and CDR2 YDSYNSRV. There are 17 residues in the CDR3. The CDR3 DNA follows: TGTGCCACCTGGGGTACGAGATCGGAGTGGGGTGATTGGATCAAGACGTTT. Amino acid sequence: CATWGTRSEWGDWIKTF.

This clone showed up just once. V gene TRGV9 combines with J gene TRGJ1 or TRGJ2. The CDR3 runs 14 residues. Germline V gene sequence: CDR1 GITISATS, CDR2 ISYDGTV (reference sequence). The J segment lost 4 bases and the V segment lost 5 bases, leaving 11 bases of the junction unmatched. This CDR3 reads CALWGGRDYYKKLF. The CDR3 nucleotides read TGTGCCTTGTGGGGAGGTAGGGACTATTATAAGAAACTCTTT.